These 27 T cell receptor beta chains were all obtained from the same sample, sequenced in a study of CD8+CD57+ T cells in acquired aplastic anemia. Genomic DNA, the template, was used for profiling of the TCR beta VDJ and CDR3. In TCRdb, the reads were re-called with MiXCR into one record per CDR3 protein. The data show about 180,000 distinct CDR3 sequences, with approximately 49% seen just once and approximately 2.9% held by the top ten. Sequencing input: sorted CD4+, CD8+, or CD8+CD57+ T cells (not recorded which) from PBMCs. Every receptor here comes from a human donor in good health.

There are many counts of this clonotype. This sequence joins TRBV7-6 and TRBJ2-2; possibly TRBD1 for D (5 bases). This CDR3 region has 14 residues. Between the trimmed V and J ends, which lost 3 bases and 6 bases, there was a span of 11 bases. Germline-derived CDR1 and CDR2 are SGHVS and FNYEAQ. CDR3 in amino acids: CASSFSGSSGELFF. The CDR3 coding sequence is TGTGCCAGCAGCTTTTCAGGGTCTTCCGGGGAGCTGTTTTTT.

At least ten counts were recorded for this clonotype. The chain has TRBV7-2 and TRBJ2-3; D is ambiguous. Trimming stripped 5 bases from V and 4 bases from J, with 13 bases between. Germline-derived CDR1 and CDR2 are SGHTA and FQGNSA. This CDR3 is 14 amino acids long. CDR3 protein: CASSDIVISDTQYF. Here the CDR3 DNA reads TGTGCCAGCAGCGATATAGTGATTTCAGATACGCAGTATTTT.

Details on this clonotype: The CDR3 does not close with the conserved phenylalanine or tryptophan, likely indicating a read error. V is TRBV19 and J is TRBJ1-1; D ambiguous. CDR1 and CDR2 (germline): LNHDA, SQIVND (reference sequence). The CDR3 extends over 15 amino acids. CDR3 region: CASGIAVQEPGKAFL. Written as DNA, the CDR3 is TGTGCCAGTGGTATTGCTGTTCAGGAACCGGGGAAGGCTTTCCTT.

The chain combines TRBV2 with TRBJ2-1, with TRBD2 matching over 9 bases. V lost 7 bases, J lost 9 bases, and 7 bases stayed unmatched. The CDR3 is 13 residues long. Germline values: CDR1 SNHLY, CDR2 FYNNEI. For the CDR3, the DNA is TGTGCCAGCACATTGCGGGGGGGCGTTGAGCAGTTCTTC. Encoded protein: CASTLRGGVEQFF.

This clonotype came up many times. The chain joins TRBV5-1 to TRBJ1-4; D is possibly TRBD1 (6 bases). The length of the CDR3 is 17 residues. Germline assignment: CDR1 SGHRS and CDR2 YFSETQ. V gave up 0 bases and J gave up 0 bases, with 12 bases separating them. The CDR3 protein is CASSLGQALTTNEKLFF. The CDR3 bases are TGCGCCAGCAGCTTGGGACAGGCCCTCACAACTAATGAAAAACTGTTTTTT.

This clonotype has a count of ten or more. V gene TRBV12-3 or TRBV12-4 combines with J gene TRBJ2-5; D is uncertain. V lost 3 bases and J 5 bases, leaving 10 bases between the germline ends. The CDR3 is 13 residues long. Written as DNA, the CDR3 is TGTGCCAGCAGTTTCCGTCTCCAGGAGACCCAGTACTTC. It translates to CASSFRLQETQYF.

At least ten counts were recorded for this clonotype. This sequence joins TRBV2 and TRBJ2-1; no firm D call. With 3 bases removed from V and 2 bases from J, the gap between germline ends came to 11 bases. CDR1 is SNHLY and CDR2 is FYNNEI in the germline V gene. The CDR3 is 15 residues long. CDR3 loop: CASSEGWAAYNEQFF. Here the CDR3 DNA reads TGTGCCAGCAGTGAGGGGTGGGCAGCCTACAATGAGCAGTTCTTC.

There are many counts of this clonotype. The genes are TRBV15 and TRBJ2-7, with 9 positions matching TRBD1. This CDR3 comprises 15 residues. The V and J ends lost 8 bases and 3 bases, in that order; junction bases with no gene match: 11. From germline, CDR1 is LNHNV and CDR2 YYDKDF (reference sequence). As DNA, the CDR3 is TGTGCCACCCGGGAGAGGGACAGGGAGTACTACGAGCAGTACTTC. Protein: CATRERDREYYEQYF.

The rearrangement links TRBV20-1 to TRBJ2-1; 9 bases are shared with TRBD2. This CDR3 has 14 residues. The germline V gene has CDR1 DFQATT and CDR2 SNEGSKA (reference sequence). The chain's CDR3 is CSDPGLAIYNEQFF. In nucleotides, the CDR3 is TGCAGCGACCCGGGACTAGCTATCTACAATGAGCAGTTCTTC.

The rearrangement joins TRBV25-1 to TRBJ2-3, with 11 bases that match TRBD2. CDR3 length: 18 residues. Germline CDR1 and CDR2: MGHDK and SYGVNS. V shed 1 base, J shed 1 base, and the junction held 7 bases outside the gene matches. This CDR3 is CASSESSGRTPGTDTQYF. DNA for the CDR3: TGTGCCAGCAGTGAATCTAGCGGGAGGACCCCGGGCACAGATACGCAGTATTTT. Looking up the rest from reference TRBV25-1 and TRBJ2-3 gives the full variable domain: EADIYQTPRYLVIGTGKKITLECSQTMGHDKMYWYQQDPGMELHLIHYSYGVNSTEKGDLSSESTVSRIRTEHFPLTLESARPSHTSQYLCASSESSGRTPGTDTQYFGPGTRLTVL.

The chain has TRBV4-1 and TRBJ2-3; 7 nucleotides line up with TRBD2. Germline V gives CDR1 MGHRA, CDR2 YSYEKL. J lost 4 bases, V lost 1 base, and 5 bases had no gene match. The CDR3 extends over 15 amino acids. The CDR3 sequence is CASSQGGRASDTQYF. In DNA form, the CDR3 reads TGCGCCAGCAGCCAAGGAGGGAGGGCCTCAGATACGCAGTATTTT.

This clonotype was seen ten or more times. This rearrangement joins TRBV7-3 to TRBJ2-2, with 8 bases fitting TRBD1. The J segment lost 6 bases and the V segment lost 5 bases, leaving 2 bases of the junction unmatched. CDR1 and CDR2 (germline): SGHTA, FQGTGA. CDR3 length equals 13 residues. CDR3 in amino acids: CASSPQGAGELFF. The CDR3 coding sequence is TGTGCCAGCAGCCCACAGGGGGCCGGGGAGCTGTTTTTT.

The chain employs TRBV20-1 and TRBJ2-7; weak D call: TRBD2 (5 bases). The germline V and J ends were trimmed by 0 bases and 5 bases, with 17 bases remaining between them. The CDR3 runs to 15 residues. Germline V gives CDR1 DFQATT, CDR2 SNEGSKA (reference sequence). The CDR3 loop reads CSARDPRASGNEQYF. CDR3 nucleotide sequence: TGCAGTGCTAGAGACCCCCGGGCGTCGGGGAACGAGCAGTACTTC.

The CDR3 here is CASSPRTNNEQYF. The CDR3 DNA reads as TGTGCCAGCAGCCCGCGGACAAACAACGAGCAGTACTTC. The chain joins TRBV9 to TRBJ2-7; weak D call: TRBD1 (5 bases). The V end lost 4 bases, the J end lost 5 bases, and 13 bases lay between the germline ends. This CDR3 comprises 13 residues. The germline CDR1 and CDR2 sequences are SGDLS and YYNGEE.

This clonotype came up a few times. The chain carries TRBV20-1 and TRBJ2-5; 8 nucleotides align to TRBD2. The trim removed 6 bases at V and 2 bases at J, leaving 5 bases unmatched. Germline V lookup: CDR1 DFQATT, CDR2 SNEGSKA (reference sequence). CDR3 length equals 13 residues. CDR3 amino acids: CSAPIAGQETQYF. In nucleotides, the CDR3 is TGCAGTGCCCCTATAGCGGGGCAAGAGACCCAGTACTTC.

This clonotype was found once. This chain uses TRBV6-1 with TRBJ1-2; 7 bases are a match to TRBD1. Trimming at V came to 8 bases and at J to 4 bases, leaving 19 bases not matched to a gene. Looked up from germline, CDR1 is MNHNS and CDR2 is SASEGT. This CDR3 has 17 residues. CDR3 DNA sequence: TGTGCCAGCGTTAGAAGGTTCGACAGGGCGATATTCTATGGCTACACCTTC. It is translated as CASVRRFDRAIFYGYTF.

This clonotype was counted ten times or more. CDR3: CASSWSTDTQYF. The DNA of the CDR3 is TGTGCCAGCTCCTGGAGCACAGATACGCAGTATTTT. The J gene is TRBJ2-3, the V gene TRBV18; no firm D call. This CDR3 has 12 residues. CDR1 KGHSH and CDR2 LQKENI come from the germline V gene. Trimming removed 6 bases from V and 0 bases from J, with 4 bases in between. Drawing the rest from reference TRBV18 and TRBJ2-3, the complete variable domain is NAGVMQNPRHLVRRRGQEARLRCSPMKGHSHVYWYRQLPEEGLKFMVYLQKENIIDESGMPKERFSAEFPKEGPSILRIQQVVRGDSAAYFCASSWSTDTQYFGPGTRLTVL.

This clonotype was recorded many times. This chain links TRBV29-1 with TRBJ2-2; 15 bases agree with TRBD2. CDR1 and CDR2 (germline): SQVTM, ANQGSEA. This CDR3 spans 15 amino acids. V lost 4 bases and J lost 5; bases outside the gene matches: 2. In DNA form, the CDR3 reads TGCAGCGTTGGGACTAGCGGGAGGGGGACCGGGGAGCTGTTTTTT. Translating gives CSVGTSGRGTGELFF.

This clonotype has more than one count but fewer than ten. The chain has TRBV2 and TRBJ1-3; no firm D call. Germline V CDR1 and CDR2: SNHLY, FYNNEI. V lost 2 bases, J lost 4 bases, and 9 bases lay in between. CDR3 length: 14 amino acids. CDR3 region: CASSESSSGNTIYF. CDR3 DNA: TGTGCCAGCAGTGAATCTTCATCCGGAAACACCATATATTTT.

J is TRBJ2-2 and V is TRBV5-5; perhaps D is TRBD1 or TRBD2 (6 bases each). The CDR3 runs 15 residues. The V end lost 2 bases, the J end lost 1 base, and 9 bases lay between the germline ends. Germline CDR1 reads SGHKS; CDR2 reads YYEKEE (reference sequence). The CDR3: CASSFGGGNTGELFF. The DNA of the CDR3 is TGTGCCAGCAGCTTCGGAGGGGGGAACACCGGGGAGCTGTTTTTT.

This clonotype was seen ten or more times. V usage is TRBV5-1 and J usage is TRBJ2-7; 8 nucleotides match TRBD2. Germline V CDR1 and CDR2: SGHRS, YFSETQ. CDR3 length: 15 residues. V trimming: 2 bases; J trimming: 5 bases; junction bases outside the gene matches: 9. The CDR3 DNA is TGCGCCAGCAGCTTCACCTCAGCGGGAGCTAACGAGCAGTACTTC. It translates to CASSFTSAGANEQYF.

This clonotype showed up many times. The genes are TRBV6-1 and TRBJ2-1, with 7 bases identical to TRBD1. Trimming removed 6 bases from V and 5 bases from J; junction bases left unmatched: 10. This CDR3 has 15 residues. Per germline, CDR1 MNHNS and CDR2 SASEGT. The CDR3 spells CASRDTGAGNNEQFF. CDR3 bases: TGTGCCAGCAGGGATACAGGGGCTGGAAACAATGAGCAGTTCTTC.

The table lists this clonotype with many counts. The genes are TRBV18 and TRBJ2-7; D is unresolved. Trimming pared 5 bases from V and 2 bases from J, leaving 7 bases between. CDR1 and CDR2 (germline): KGHSH, LQKENI. The CDR3 contains 12 residues. The CDR3 DNA reads as TGTGCCAGCTCAACGCAAACCTACGAGCAGTACTTC. Translated, it gives CASSTQTYEQYF.

J is TRBJ2-7 and V is TRBV10-3; D remains unclear. The CDR3 loop spans 13 amino acids. The V gene's germline CDR1 is ENHRY and CDR2 SYGVKD. The CDR3 is CASSFTARSEQYV. The CDR3 DNA follows: TGTGCCAGCAGTTTTACCGCTAGGTCCGAGCAGTACGTC.

The V and J genes are TRBV7-3 and TRBJ2-2, with unresolved D. The CDR3 runs 15 residues. Germline CDR1 is SGHTA and CDR2 is FQGTGA. Trimming removed 3 bases from V and 1 base from J, with 9 bases in between. The CDR3 DNA reads as TGTGCCAGCAGCTTGAGACCGATGAACACCGGGGAGCTGTTTTTT. Protein sequence: CASSLRPMNTGELFF.

The rearrangement links TRBV29-1 to TRBJ1-2; D ambiguous. V was shortened by 4 bases and J by 4 bases, with 7 bases between the two germline ends. The CDR3 totals 11 residues. Germline-derived CDR1 and CDR2 are SQVTM and ANQGSEA. The chain's CDR3 is CSVVWGYGYTF. The CDR3 nucleotides read TGCAGCGTTGTTTGGGGCTATGGCTACACCTTC.

This clonotype was picked up many times. This rearrangement joins TRBV6-5 to TRBJ2-3; 8 bases are a match to TRBD2. There are 14 residues in the CDR3. Germline V gene lookup returns CDR1 MNHEY and CDR2 SVGAGI. V shed 6 bases and J 3 bases; nucleotides not matched to a gene: 5. CDR3 in amino acids: CASRKLAATDTQYF. The CDR3 bases are TGTGCCAGCAGGAAACTAGCGGCGACAGATACGCAGTATTTT.